Sequencing of this TCR beta chain was carried out in a study of control samples from healthy donors and cancer patients. The table came from immunoSEQ multiplex PCR; TCRdb's copy has only in-frame clones and leaves some out. The sample lists about 140,000 clones, roughly 89% occurring once. The germline gives CDR1 PRHDT, CDR2 FYEKMQ (reference sequence). The germline V and J ends were trimmed by 0 bases and 11 bases, with 13 bases remaining between them. This CDR3 region has 13 residues. The table lists this clone with a few counts. The sequence came from a man between 18 and 35 years old in good health. V and J are TRBV13 and TRBJ1-2, with D tentatively TRBD1 (5 bases). The sample taken for sequencing was blood. The CDR3 protein is CASSLGGTGGYTF. DNA of the CDR3: TGTGCCAGCAGCTTAGGGGGGACCGGTGGTTACACCTTC.